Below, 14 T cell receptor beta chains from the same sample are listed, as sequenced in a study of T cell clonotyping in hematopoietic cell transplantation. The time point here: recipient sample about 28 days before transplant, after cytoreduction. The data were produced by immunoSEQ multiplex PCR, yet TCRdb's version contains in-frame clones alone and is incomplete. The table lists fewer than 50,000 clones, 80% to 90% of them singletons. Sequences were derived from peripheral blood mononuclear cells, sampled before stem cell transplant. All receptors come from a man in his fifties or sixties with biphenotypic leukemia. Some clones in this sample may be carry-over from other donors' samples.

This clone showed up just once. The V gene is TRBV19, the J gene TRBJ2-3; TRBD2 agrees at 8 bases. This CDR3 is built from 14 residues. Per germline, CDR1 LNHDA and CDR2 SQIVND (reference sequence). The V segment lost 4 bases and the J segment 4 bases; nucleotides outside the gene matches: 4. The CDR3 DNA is TGTGCCAGTAGTAGCGGGAGGTCCCCAGATACGCAGTATTTT. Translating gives CASSSGRSPDTQYF.

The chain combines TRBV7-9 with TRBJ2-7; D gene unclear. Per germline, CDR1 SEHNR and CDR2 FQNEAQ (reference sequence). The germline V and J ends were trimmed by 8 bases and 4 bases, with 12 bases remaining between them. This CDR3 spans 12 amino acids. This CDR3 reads CASYQDGYEQYF. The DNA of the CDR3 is TGTGCCAGCTACCAGGACGGGTACGAGCAGTACTTC.

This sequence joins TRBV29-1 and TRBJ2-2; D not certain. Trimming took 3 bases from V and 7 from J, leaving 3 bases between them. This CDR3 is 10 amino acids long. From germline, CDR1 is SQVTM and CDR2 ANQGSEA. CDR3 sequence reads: CSVDSGELFF. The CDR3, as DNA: TGCAGCGTTGACAGCGGGGAGCTGTTTTTT.

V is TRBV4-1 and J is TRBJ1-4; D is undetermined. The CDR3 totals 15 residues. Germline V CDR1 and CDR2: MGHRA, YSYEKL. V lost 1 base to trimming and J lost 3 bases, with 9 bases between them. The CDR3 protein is CASSQVSKANEKLFF. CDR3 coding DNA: TGCGCCAGCAGCCAAGTTTCCAAGGCTAATGAAAAACTGTTTTTT.

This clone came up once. The CDR3 DNA sequence: TGTGCCAGCAGTGAACTAGGGGAGGGTACGAACACTGAAGCTTTCTTT. Protein sequence: CASSELGEGTNTEAFF. The genes are TRBV6-1 and TRBJ1-1, with D tentatively TRBD1 (5 bases). The length of the CDR3 is 16 residues. V was pared by 2 bases and J by 1 base, with 14 bases between. Germline values: CDR1 MNHNS, CDR2 SASEGT.

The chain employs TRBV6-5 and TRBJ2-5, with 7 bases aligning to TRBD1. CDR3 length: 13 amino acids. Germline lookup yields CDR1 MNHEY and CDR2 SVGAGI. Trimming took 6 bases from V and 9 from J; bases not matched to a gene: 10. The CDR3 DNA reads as TGTGCCAGCAGAACTACAGGGGACACGGCCCAGTACTTC. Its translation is CASRTTGDTAQYF.

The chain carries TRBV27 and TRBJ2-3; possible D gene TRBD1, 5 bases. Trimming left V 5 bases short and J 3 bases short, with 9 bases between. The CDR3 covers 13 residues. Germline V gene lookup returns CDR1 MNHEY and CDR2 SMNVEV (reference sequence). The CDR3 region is CASSARTTDTQYF. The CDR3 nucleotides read TGTGCCAGCAGTGCTAGGACAACAGATACGCAGTATTTT.

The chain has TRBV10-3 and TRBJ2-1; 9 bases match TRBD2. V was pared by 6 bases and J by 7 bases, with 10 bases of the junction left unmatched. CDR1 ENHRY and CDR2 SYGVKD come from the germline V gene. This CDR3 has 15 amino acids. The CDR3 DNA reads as TGTGCCATCAGCAAAGCGGGAGGATTGATGAATGAGCAGTTCTTC. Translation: CAISKAGGLMNEQFF.

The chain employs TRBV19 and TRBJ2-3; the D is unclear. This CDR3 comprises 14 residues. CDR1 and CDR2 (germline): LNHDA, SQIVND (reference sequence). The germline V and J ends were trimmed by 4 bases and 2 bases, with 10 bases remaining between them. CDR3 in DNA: TGTGCCAGTAGTAAGGCGCGGCTCACAGATACGCAGTATTTT. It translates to CASSKARLTDTQYF.

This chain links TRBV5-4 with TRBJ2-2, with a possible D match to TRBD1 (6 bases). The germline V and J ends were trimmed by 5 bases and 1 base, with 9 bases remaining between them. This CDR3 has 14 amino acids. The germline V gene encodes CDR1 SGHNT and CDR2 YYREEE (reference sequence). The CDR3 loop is CASRLDRNTGELFF. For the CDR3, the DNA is TGTGCCAGCAGGCTGGACAGGAACACCGGGGAGCTGTTTTTT.

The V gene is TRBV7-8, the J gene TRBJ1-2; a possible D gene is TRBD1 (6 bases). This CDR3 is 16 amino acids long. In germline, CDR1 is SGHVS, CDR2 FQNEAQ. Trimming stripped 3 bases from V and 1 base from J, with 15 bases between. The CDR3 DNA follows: TGTGCCAGCAGCTTTACAGGGTCCGAATTTAACTATGGCTACACCTTC. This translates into CASSFTGSEFNYGYTF.

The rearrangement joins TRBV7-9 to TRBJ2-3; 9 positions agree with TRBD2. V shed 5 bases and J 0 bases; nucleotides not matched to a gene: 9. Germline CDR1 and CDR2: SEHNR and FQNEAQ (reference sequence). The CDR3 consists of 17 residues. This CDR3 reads CASSSSGSVTSTDTQYF. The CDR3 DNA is TGTGCCAGCAGCAGTAGCGGGAGCGTAACTAGCACAGATACGCAGTATTTT. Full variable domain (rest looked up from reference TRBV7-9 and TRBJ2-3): DTGVSQNPRHKITKRGQNVTFRCDPISEHNRLYWYRQTLGQGPEFLTYFQNEAQLEKSRLLSDRFSAERPKGSFSTLEIQRTEQGDSAMYLCASSSSGSVTSTDTQYFGPGTRLTVL.

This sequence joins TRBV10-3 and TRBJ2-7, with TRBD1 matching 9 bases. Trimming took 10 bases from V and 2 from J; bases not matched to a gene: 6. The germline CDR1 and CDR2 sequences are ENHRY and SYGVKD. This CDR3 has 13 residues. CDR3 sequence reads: CATRTGETYEQYF. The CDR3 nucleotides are TGTGCCACCCGGACAGGGGAGACCTACGAGCAGTACTTC.

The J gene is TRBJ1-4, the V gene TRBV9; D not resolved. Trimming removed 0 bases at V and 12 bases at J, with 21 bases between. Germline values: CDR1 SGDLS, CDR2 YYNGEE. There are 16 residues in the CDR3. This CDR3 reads CASSVGVVGGLQELFF. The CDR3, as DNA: TGTGCCAGCAGCGTAGGAGTCGTCGGAGGTCTTCAGGAACTGTTTTTT.